This T cell receptor beta chain was captured by sequencing in a study of blood T cell repertoires in COVID-19. The wider study: Italy, Spain and the United States were the sources of the convalescent and acute COVID-19 samples. PBMCs, B-cell-depleted T cells, or T cells provided the cDNA or gDNA that made up the material.

Authors' methods: Estimation of nucleated cell counts was performed using reference gene primer amplification. Produced via immunoSEQ multiplex PCR; TCRdb's table is partial and in-frame only. V, J and clone size were drawn from that table, and D and trimming were deduced from the DNA. The data show around 100,000 clones, 65% to 85% seen once. CDR3 length: 18 amino acids. The junction had 4 bases not matched to a gene; V was cut back by 0 bases and J by 0 bases. Germline V CDR1 and CDR2: SQVTM, ANQGSEA. The sequence came from a man in his 70s with active or convalescent COVID-19. The rearrangement joins TRBV29-1 to TRBJ2-6, with 11 nucleotides matching TRBD1. Sequencing was done on a sample of peripheral blood. Written as DNA, the CDR3 is TGCAGCGTTGAAGACCCCGGACAGGGGGCCTCTGGGGCCAACGTCCTGACTTTC. Encoded protein: CSVEDPGQGASGANVLTF.